The text below deals with one TCR beta chain. The antigen it recognizes is unknown. Per-base quality was not reported, and no clone a single base away is much larger than it. Compared with germline, V lacks 6 bases and J lacks 4 bases; bases without a gene match: 7. The CDR3, cysteine through phenylalanine, is 13 amino acids long. Kept here is only the CDR3 DNA, which spans 39 bases and is read in frame from base 1. According to the germline V gene, CDR1 reads SQVTM and CDR2 reads ANQGSEA. Receptors were amplified or captured by the immunoSEQ multiplex PCR assay. The multiplex PCR relied on a mix of 60 forward primers for TCR Vbeta segments and 13 reverse primers for TCR Jbeta segments. Amplification of the CDR3 region of rearranged TCR beta genes was performed with a multiplex PCR assay on genomic DNA. Amplified TCR beta libraries were sequenced as 87-base-pair reads on the Illumina HiSeq System. Under the source paper's analysis protocol: A later analysis counted approximately 76 million unique TCR beta chains across the 666 repertoires, and around 9.9 million of these chains were shared by at least two donors. To remove PCR and sequencing errors, raw reads were error-corrected and collapsed into unique sequences using a nearest-neighbor algorithm that merged closely related sequences. CDR3 sequences were aligned to IMGT reference sequences to assign V, D and J gene segments. For a sequence to be retained, a match of at least six nucleotides was required to both a V gene segment and a J gene segment. A rearrangement was called productive if the CDR3 had no stop codons and remained in frame with V and J, and every other rearrangement was called non-productive. CDR3 was defined by IMGT convention, running from the second conserved V-encoded cysteine to the conserved J-encoded phenylalanine. In an earlier analysis of around 540 of the donors, sequences lacking an unambiguous match to a single V gene segment were excluded. In an earlier analysis of approximately 590 of the donors, V segments were called functional above 56.7% productive rearrangements and were called segregating when the between-donor standard deviation exceeded 5%. A statistical classification framework was developed to diagnose cytomegalovirus status using the catalog of TCR beta chain sequences. V and J gene assignment, in a later analysis, came from comparing TCR nucleotide sequences with IMGT/GENE-DB human TR gene sequences. A later analysis assigned CDR3 sequences and most-parsimonious VDJ recombination scenarios with the TCRdist pipeline. In a later analysis, each TCR beta chain was defined by its CDR3 amino acid sequence together with its V-gene family, and reads without a unique V-gene family were excluded. As a way to deal with suspected cross-contamination and a sequencing artifact, a later analysis dropped more than 500 nucleotide sequences that were highly shared and had low generation probability. A later analysis calculated a clonal expansion index for each public chain from normalized within-repertoire ranks of inferred template counts. Generation probabilities in a later analysis came from a VDJ recombination model fitted to out-of-frame rearrangements, and those results were checked against IGoR. Hypergeometric tests were used in a later analysis to score TCR-TCR, TCR-HLA and TCR-CMV co-occurrence, with a repertoire-size bias correction applied to the TCR pairs. A later analysis estimated false discovery rates by permuting HLA or CMV assignments 20 times. In a later analysis, co-occurring TCRs were grouped with DBSCAN, and TCRdist sequence similarity was added when clustering was performed within HLA-allele-positive subsets. Repertoires with fewer than 30,000 or more than 120,000 public chains, plus five repertoires with anomalous nucleotide sharing, were excluded from co-occurrence clustering. Sourced from immuneACCESS, this table was stored by TCRdb with only in-frame sequences that have V and J called. A share of the clones is absent; for the studies checked, an unresolved V gene accounts for under half, and the remainder has no known explanation. The V and J calls and clone size were taken over from that table, and D and trimming were inferred from the DNA. The sample includes some 140,000 clones, with roughly 80% observed a single time. The ten top clones hold more than 3% of the sample.

The cohort was made up of 666 healthy bone marrow donors. All cohort members were sampled while nominally healthy, although unrecorded immune exposures were likely present. The donor was CMV seronegative and was included in the group of 352 seronegative cohort members. Each donor provided a peripheral blood sample, and peripheral blood mononuclear cells were used for TCR beta sequencing. Genomic DNA extraction from the blood cell samples was performed with the Qiagen DNeasy Blood Extraction Kit. These data originate in a study of cytomegalovirus exposure and HLA in healthy donors (dated by TCRdb to about 2017). As for the study more broadly: An earlier analysis of some 600 of the donors reported 276 Gb of sequence data and 100 million to 120 million unique TCR beta sequences obtained from around 190 million T cells. High-throughput TCR immunosequencing, statistical association of individual TCRs with disease status, and machine learning were combined to predict cytomegalovirus infection status. Roughly 300 gigabases of sequencing data and around 88 million unique TCR sequences made up an early release that covered 500 to 650 HLA-typed donors. Donor age, sex, ethnicity and CMV serostatus were compiled together with the repertoire data. To decide whether each TCR beta V gene segment behaved as functional or pseudogenic, an earlier analysis of 587 of the donors relied on high-throughput TCR beta sequencing. Across approximately 400 genotyped donors of the cohort, an average of about 240,000 unique TCR beta nucleotide sequences per donor were sequenced, and 15% to 20% of those sequences were non-productive. A later analysis re-analyzed previously published TCR beta repertoires from roughly 600 donors and added high-resolution HLA genotyping to study TCR occurrence patterns. Of the 398 genotyped donors, roughly 80% were placed in the genetic ancestry cluster associated with self-reported Caucasian donors. Four or five DR-DQ haplotypes were treated as single units for association and clustering because of strong linkage in the cohort. All discovery cohort repertoires had been generated using a single sequencing platform. The study was designed to test whether signatures of past pathogen exposure could be identified by cataloging public T cell receptors. Using immunosequencing, the study profiled T cell repertoires from around 680 subjects and related those repertoires to cytomegalovirus serostatus. The number of typed donors differed by locus: about 629-640 for A, B, C, DRB1 and DQB1; some 500 for DQA1; some 590 for DPA1; and around 490 for DPB1. Along with the 666-subject first cohort, a separate validation cohort of over a hundred different subjects was used. The later analysis used no new phenotypic data to find candidate immune exposures, relying instead on TCR beta sequences and their occurrence across donors. HLA typing included class I and class II loci at four-digit resolution. A later genetic analysis used genome-wide SNP genotypes for about 65% of the roughly 700 donors, treating that subset as a discovery cohort. What the authors observed across the whole study: V-gene and J-gene trimming of TCR beta chains was associated with a missense DCLRE1C variant in a later genetic analysis, and the association was replicated in an independent cohort. According to a later analysis, most CMV-associated TCR beta chains appeared to be HLA-restricted, and the HLA associations seemed to be driven largely by CMV exposure. When HLA alleles, especially DR and DQ, strongly co-occurred, TCR associations were difficult to assign to individual alleles. The cohort was sequenced for TCR beta chains only, and without alpha or paired-chain data the features that could be detected were limited. A later genetic analysis reported fewer N-insertions in productive TCRs among donors in an Asian-associated ancestry cluster than the approximately 700-donor mean. A further reported finding was that TCR beta sequences accurately predicted the HLA-A and HLA-B alleles for most subjects in the first cohort. The study listed 164 TCR beta chains as associated with cytomegalovirus. In a later analysis, 16,951 TCR beta sequences were associated with specific HLA alleles at a false discovery rate of 0.05. Correlated functional status among segregating V segments might be attributable to linkage disequilibrium, but an unknown experimental factor could not be ruled out. Presence/absence analyses assumed roughly uniform sequencing depth across donors, an assumption that may not hold. A cluster of highly shared sequence variants was judged likely to be a technical artifact of the sequencing pipeline. Across donors, most TCR sequences were observed very rarely, whereas some public TCRs were present in many individuals. According to the authors, the approach could potentially be generalized to other disease states and immunological phenotypes. Because counts were too low, seventeen rarely observed V segments, including chromosome 9 orphons, were left out of the earlier analysis of roughly 600 of the donors. In both the original and validation cohorts, the classifier was reported to diagnose cytomegalovirus status with high specificity and sensitivity. A later analysis reported that several top co-occurrence clusters appeared linked to parvovirus B19, influenza, CMV and Epstein-Barr virus. According to a later analysis, TCR association rates differed among HLA loci, with DRB1 alleles showing the most associated TCRs and HLA-C alleles showing the fewest. HLA typing was unavailable for some donors at each locus, so association tests used only the typed subset. Broadly in line with IMGT annotations, most TCR beta V segments showed up in productive rearrangements about 87% or about 30% of the time in an earlier analysis of about 500 of the donors. Immune exposure information for the cohort was limited to CMV serostatus. Some IMGT-functional V segments, including TRBV6-2 and TRBV6-3, could not be distinguished by the 87-base-pair reads and were therefore excluded. A few of the identified cytomegalovirus-associated TCR beta chains were confirmed in vitro to be specific for cytomegalovirus antigens. A later analysis found that HLA-associated TCR beta chains were more clonally expanded and had lower generation probabilities than equally common non-associated chains.

The origin of this receptor is a female donor in good health and CMV-seronegative. The chain is made from TRBV29-1 and TRBJ2-5, with 8 central nucleotides matching TRBD2. The sequencing sample was made of PBMCs. The sequence in DNA is TGCAGCGTGGAACCGGGACTAGGAGAGACCCAGTACTTC. It is translated as CSVEPGLGETQYF.